The 30 T cell receptor beta chains given below trace back to one sample, sequenced in a study of CD8 T cells in ankylosing spondylitis. Via MiXCR, TCRdb re-called the 5' RACE reads, giving one row per CDR3 protein. Among 200,000 or so distinct CDR3 sequences listed, approximately 12% were seen once. Sample: blood, either unsorted or a sorted T cell fraction (not recorded which). All receptors come from a female donor with ankylosing spondylitis or in good health (not recorded which).

The sample holds many counts of this clonotype. This sequence joins TRBV4-2 and TRBJ2-5; the D gene is possibly TRBD1 (6 bases). The V end was cut by 0 bases, the J end by 5 bases, with 10 bases between. Per the germline V gene, CDR1 is LGHNA and CDR2 is YNFKEQ. The CDR3 sequence is 14 residues long. In DNA, the CDR3 is TGTGCCAGCAGCCAAGATCATAGGGGGGAGACCCAGTACTTC. It yields the protein CASSQDHRGETQYF.

This clonotype has a handful of counts. CDR3 DNA: TGTGCCAGCCCCAGGGGGCGCCTGGCCGAGGACTATGGCTACACCTTC. Its translation is CASPRGRLAEDYGYTF. This rearrangement joins TRBV27 to TRBJ1-2; the match to TRBD1 covers 8 bases. The CDR3 has 16 amino acids. Germline CDR1 and CDR2: MNHEY and SMNVEV (reference sequence). Trimming cost V 8 bases and J 3 bases; bases outside gene matches: 14.

This clonotype was recorded at least ten times. The chain combines TRBV12-3 or TRBV12-4 with TRBJ2-1; D is unclear. The CDR3 runs to 14 residues. The V and J ends lost 5 bases and 5 bases respectively, with 13 bases between them. DNA of the CDR3: TGTGCCAGCAGTACCGGCCCTACGAACAATGAGCAGTTCTTC. It translates to CASSTGPTNNEQFF.

V is TRBV20-1 and J is TRBJ1-6; 9 positions agree with TRBD1. This CDR3 region has 13 residues. Germline V gene lookup returns CDR1 DFQATT and CDR2 SNEGSKA (reference sequence). V lost 3 bases and J lost 9; bases outside the gene matches: 3. The CDR3 here is CSARGQGLSPLHF. CDR3 DNA sequence: TGCAGTGCTAGGGGACAGGGACTTTCACCCCTCCACTTT.

In this sample, this clonotype turned up many times. CDR3 protein: CSVHHQRADNEQFF. In nucleotides, the CDR3 is TGCAGCGTTCATCACCAGCGGGCGGACAATGAGCAGTTCTTC. V and J are TRBV29-1 and TRBJ2-1; D may be TRBD2 (6 bases). This CDR3 has 14 amino acids. CDR1 SQVTM and CDR2 ANQGSEA come from the germline V gene. Trimming left V 5 bases short and J 5 bases short, with 16 bases between.

This clonotype was seen at least ten times. This chain connects TRBV27 to TRBJ2-7; 13 nucleotides align to TRBD2. J was trimmed by 4 bases and V by 5 bases; bases with no gene match: 5. Germline V gives CDR1 MNHEY, CDR2 SMNVEV (reference sequence). The CDR3 extends over 15 amino acids. CDR3 DNA: TGTGCCAGCAGTACGGGACTAGCGGGAACGTACGAGCAGTACTTC. As protein: CASSTGLAGTYEQYF.

A few counts support this clonotype. J is TRBJ1-1 and V is TRBV14, with D perhaps TRBD1 (5 bases). The CDR3 is made up of 15 amino acids. Germline values: CDR1 SGHDN, CDR2 FVKESK. Trimming took 0 bases from V and 6 from J, leaving 14 bases between them. CDR3 amino acids: CASSQERGHGPEAFF. As DNA, the CDR3 is TGTGCCAGCAGCCAAGAAAGGGGCCACGGCCCTGAAGCTTTCTTT.

This clonotype was observed many times. The chain carries TRBV29-1 and TRBJ1-2; possible D gene TRBD1, 6 bases. CDR3 size: 14 residues. Trimming took off 0 bases at V and 7 bases at J, with 15 bases between the two ends. Germline V gives CDR1 SQVTM, CDR2 ANQGSEA. CDR3 in DNA: TGCAGCGTTGAAGACCAGGGGCGAGCCAGTGGCTACACCTTC. Protein product: CSVEDQGRASGYTF.

This clonotype was counted many times. The genes are TRBV5-1 and TRBJ1-1; TRBD1 matches at 9 bases. The CDR3 runs 14 residues. Germline V gene data show CDR1 as SGHRS and CDR2 as YFSETQ. V trimming: 6 bases; J trimming: 4 bases; junction bases outside the gene matches: 7. The CDR3 is CASTRQGGSTEAFF. In DNA form, the CDR3 reads TGCGCCAGCACCCGACAGGGGGGCAGCACTGAAGCTTTCTTT.

There are many counts of this clonotype. V is TRBV19 and J is TRBJ1-2; D unresolved. This CDR3 region has 13 residues. Trimming pared 3 bases from V and 5 bases from J, leaving 10 bases between. Germline V CDR1 and CDR2: LNHDA, SQIVND (reference sequence). CDR3 coding DNA: TGTGCCAGTAGTATGAAAATGGGGTATGGCTACACCTTC. Amino acid sequence: CASSMKMGYGYTF.

In this sample, this clonotype turned up many times. This chain uses TRBV5-1 with TRBJ2-7, with 11 positions matching TRBD1. J lost 4 bases, V lost 4 bases, and 10 bases had no gene match. Germline values: CDR1 SGHRS, CDR2 YFSETQ. The CDR3 covers 16 residues. The CDR3 DNA sequence: TGCGCCAGCAGCCAACCGGGACAGGGGGTTAAATACGAGCAGTACTTC. This sequence encodes CASSQPGQGVKYEQYF.

This clonotype was observed at least ten times. The CDR3 DNA sequence: TGTGCCAGCAGCCCGACGGCCAGGGCGACAGATACGCAGTATTTT. Amino acid sequence: CASSPTARATDTQYF. The chain employs TRBV7-9 and TRBJ2-3; a weak D match, TRBD1 (5 bases). CDR3 length: 15 amino acids. Trimming stripped 5 bases from V and 3 bases from J, with 15 bases between. Looked up from germline, CDR1 is SEHNR and CDR2 is FQNEAQ (reference sequence).

This clonotype was seen many times. The CDR3 DNA sequence: TGTGCCAGCAGCGTCTCGGGCCCCTACGAGCAGTACTTC. Its translation is CASSVSGPYEQYF. V and J are TRBV7-9 and TRBJ2-7; no reliable D call. This CDR3 contains 13 residues. CDR1 and CDR2 (germline): SEHNR, FQNEAQ (reference sequence). Between the trimmed V and J ends, which lost 5 bases and 2 bases, there was a span of 10 bases.

The chain recombines TRBV28 with TRBJ2-1, with a weak D call TRBD1 (6 bases). Per the germline V gene, CDR1 is MDHEN and CDR2 is SYDVKM. V gave up 8 bases and J gave up 10 bases, with 18 bases separating them. CDR3 length: 13 residues. The CDR3 region is CASQGLGLTEQFF. The DNA of the CDR3 is TGTGCCAGCCAGGGGTTAGGCCTGACAGAGCAGTTCTTC.

This clonotype showed up just a few times. This rearrangement joins TRBV6-1 to TRBJ2-1; the match to TRBD2 covers 8 bases. CDR1 MNHNS and CDR2 SASEGT come from the germline V gene. V lost 6 bases to trimming and J lost 9 bases; unmatched junction nucleotides: 13. The CDR3 extends over 15 amino acids. This CDR3 is CASRMSGSSSSEQFF. In nucleotides, the CDR3 is TGTGCCAGCAGGATGAGCGGGAGTTCTTCAAGTGAGCAGTTCTTC.

This clonotype was recorded at least ten times. The chain employs TRBV12-3 or TRBV12-4 and TRBJ2-2; D may be TRBD1 (5 bases). The length of the CDR3 is 17 residues. V was cut by 5 bases and J by 3 bases, with 19 bases left in between. CDR3 residues: CASSPNHGAEHTGELFF. As DNA, the CDR3 is TGTGCCAGCAGTCCTAACCATGGGGCGGAACACACCGGGGAGCTGTTTTTT.

This clonotype was found many times. The V call is TRBV7-2, the J call TRBJ2-3; TRBD2 aligns across 7 bases. Germline CDR1 SGHTA, CDR2 FQGNSA. V shed 9 bases, J shed 6 bases, and the junction held 6 bases outside the gene matches. There are 12 residues in the CDR3. CDR3 region: CASAGDGDTQYF. The CDR3, as DNA: TGTGCCAGTGCGGGGGACGGCGATACGCAGTATTTT.

This clonotype has at least ten counts. This rearrangement joins TRBV5-4 to TRBJ2-1; 14 bases map to TRBD2. Trimming took 0 bases from V and 6 from J; bases not matched to a gene: 8. Germline V gene data show CDR1 as SGHNT and CDR2 as YYREEE (reference sequence). The CDR3 totals 18 residues. The CDR3 region has the DNA TGTGCCAGCAGCTTGGCGAGACTAGCGGGAGGGAGGGGCAATGAGCAGTTCTTC. Protein product: CASSLARLAGGRGNEQFF.

This clonotype was recorded many times. The chain recombines TRBV5-1 with TRBJ2-5; maybe TRBD2 (5 bases). This CDR3 is 11 amino acids long. The ends were cut back, 10 bases at V and 2 bases at J, with 9 bases in the middle. Germline V gene sequence: CDR1 SGHRS, CDR2 YFSETQ. As DNA, the CDR3 is TGCGCCGGTCGGGAACAAGAGACCCAGTACTTC. Translation: CAGREQETQYF. The full variable domain, with the rest looked up from reference TRBV5-1 and TRBJ2-5, is KAGVTQTPRYLIKTRGQQVTLSCSPISGHRSVSWYQQTPGQGLQFLFEYFSETQRNKGNFPGRFSGRQFSNSRSEMNVSTLELGDSALYLCAGREQETQYFGPGTRLLVL.

This sequence joins TRBV28 and TRBJ2-7, with D possibly being TRBD2 (6 bases). This CDR3 is 14 amino acids long. The germline V gene has CDR1 MDHEN and CDR2 SYDVKM. V lost 7 bases and J lost 4, with 17 bases in between. The CDR3 loop reads CASTPRLGFYEQYF. CDR3 bases: TGTGCCAGCACCCCGAGACTAGGTTTTTACGAGCAGTACTTC.

This clonotype was seen only a few times. The junction shows a germline mismatch at one end, possibly a read error. The CDR3: CCARDLHGRSRDTQYF. DNA of the CDR3: TGCTGTGCTAGAGATCTGCACGGGAGGTCTAGAGATACGCAGTATTTT. The chain has TRBV20-1 and TRBJ2-3; 7 bases agree with TRBD2. This CDR3 has 16 residues. CDR1 is DFQATT, CDR2 SNEGSKA, per germline (reference sequence).

This clonotype was seen a handful of times. The V and J genes are TRBV24-1 and TRBJ2-1; 10 bases fit TRBD2. Germline CDR1 and CDR2: KGHDR and SFDVKD. The CDR3 consists of 17 residues. V was clipped by 4 bases and J by 9 bases; unmatched bases: 14. The CDR3 region is CATSDYRTSGLAGEQFF. The CDR3 region has the DNA TGTGCCACCAGTGACTATCGGACTAGCGGACTGGCGGGTGAGCAGTTCTTC.

This clonotype was observed at least ten times. The chain is built from TRBV12-3 or TRBV12-4 and TRBJ1-2; 7 bases fit TRBD1. Losses at the gene ends were 6 bases for V and 8 bases for J; bases not matched to a gene: 12. This CDR3 has 14 amino acids. CDR3 residues: CASSGDRVWQGYTF. The CDR3 DNA follows: TGTGCCAGCAGCGGTGACAGGGTATGGCAGGGCTACACCTTC.

This clonotype showed up just a few times. The J gene is TRBJ2-5, the V gene TRBV19; no firm D call. The CDR3 extends over 14 amino acids. Trimming took off 5 bases at V and 5 bases at J, with 15 bases between the two ends. Germline V lookup: CDR1 LNHDA, CDR2 SQIVND (reference sequence). The CDR3 DNA is TGTGCCAGTAGTGTCTCCCGGGTGGTTGAGACCCAGTACTTC. Encoded protein: CASSVSRVVETQYF.

This chain joins TRBV7-2 and TRBJ2-2, with no clear D. CDR1 SGHTA and CDR2 FQGNSA come from the germline V gene. The CDR3 is 16 residues long. The V end lost 5 bases, the J end lost 0 bases, and 13 bases lay between the germline ends. The CDR3 nucleotides read TGTGCCAGCAGCACAGCCGACAATCCGAACACCGGGGAGCTGTTTTTT. Translating gives CASSTADNPNTGELFF.

This clonotype showed up many times. V usage is TRBV20-1 and J usage is TRBJ2-2, with 7 nucleotides matching TRBD2. The CDR3 has 15 amino acids. The V gene's germline CDR1 is DFQATT and CDR2 SNEGSKA (reference sequence). With V trimmed by 0 bases and J by 7 bases, 8 bases remained unmatched. The DNA for the CDR3 is TGCAGTGCTAGAGACGGCGGGAGAGGGAACGGGGAGCTGTTTTTT. This translates into CSARDGGRGNGELFF.

This chain connects TRBV7-3 to TRBJ1-6, with D possibly matching TRBD1 (6 bases). The V end lost 6 bases, the J end lost 7 bases, and 7 bases lay between the germline ends. The CDR3 has 12 amino acids. Germline-derived CDR1 and CDR2 are SGHTA and FQGTGA. Here the CDR3 DNA reads TGTGCCAGCAGGGACAGCAATTCACCCCTCCACTTT. Translated: CASRDSNSPLHF.

The rearrangement links TRBV20-1 to TRBJ2-1, with 13 nucleotides matching TRBD2. This CDR3 is 14 amino acids long. Trimming removed 1 base from V and 10 bases from J; junction bases left unmatched: 4. Germline lookup yields CDR1 DFQATT and CDR2 SNEGSKA (reference sequence). CDR3 sequence reads: CSARVTSGRVEQFF. The CDR3 DNA is TGCAGTGCTAGAGTTACTAGCGGGAGGGTCGAGCAGTTCTTC.

This chain uses TRBV6-2 or TRBV6-3 with TRBJ2-6; tentative D call: TRBD2 (6 bases). Trimming pared 6 bases from V and 3 bases from J, leaving 18 bases between. Germline CDR1 MNHEY, CDR2 SVGEGT. This CDR3 contains 17 residues. CDR3 sequence reads: CASSEILRGLGANVLTF. CDR3 DNA: TGTGCCAGCAGCGAAATCCTCCGGGGACTTGGGGCCAACGTCCTGACTTTC.

This clonotype was observed many times. This rearrangement joins TRBV10-3 to TRBJ2-1; TRBD2 is a possible D gene (5 bases). The CDR3 contains 12 residues. The V gene lost 6 bases and the J gene lost 6 bases, with 9 bases spanning the gap. CDR1 and CDR2 from the germline V gene are ENHRY and SYGVKD. The CDR3, as DNA: TGTGCCATCAGACTAGTTACCAATGAGCAGTTCTTC. It codes for CAIRLVTNEQFF.